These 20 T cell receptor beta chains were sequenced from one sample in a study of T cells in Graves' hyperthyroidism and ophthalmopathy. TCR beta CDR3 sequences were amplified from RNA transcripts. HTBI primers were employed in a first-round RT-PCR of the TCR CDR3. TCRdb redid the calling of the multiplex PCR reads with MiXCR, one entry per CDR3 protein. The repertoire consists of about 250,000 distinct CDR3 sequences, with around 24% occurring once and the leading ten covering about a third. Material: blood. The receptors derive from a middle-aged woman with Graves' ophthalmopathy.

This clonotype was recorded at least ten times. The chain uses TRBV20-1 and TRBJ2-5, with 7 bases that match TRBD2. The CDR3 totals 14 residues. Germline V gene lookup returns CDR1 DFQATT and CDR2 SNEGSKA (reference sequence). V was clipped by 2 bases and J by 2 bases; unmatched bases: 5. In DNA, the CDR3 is TGCAGTGCTAGACTAGCGGAAATACAAGAGACCCAGTACTTC. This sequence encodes CSARLAEIQETQYF.

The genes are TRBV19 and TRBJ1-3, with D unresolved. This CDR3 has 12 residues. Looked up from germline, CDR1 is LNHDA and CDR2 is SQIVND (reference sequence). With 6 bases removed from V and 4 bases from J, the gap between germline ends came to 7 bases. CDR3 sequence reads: CASRGLGNTIYF. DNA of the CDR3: TGTGCCAGTAGAGGTTTGGGAAACACCATATATTTT.

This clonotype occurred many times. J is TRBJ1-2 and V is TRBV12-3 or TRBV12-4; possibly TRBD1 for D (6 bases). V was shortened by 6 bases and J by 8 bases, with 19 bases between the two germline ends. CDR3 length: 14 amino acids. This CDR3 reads CASSQLTQGEGYTF. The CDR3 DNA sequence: TGTGCCAGCAGCCAACTCACACAGGGAGAAGGCTACACCTTC.

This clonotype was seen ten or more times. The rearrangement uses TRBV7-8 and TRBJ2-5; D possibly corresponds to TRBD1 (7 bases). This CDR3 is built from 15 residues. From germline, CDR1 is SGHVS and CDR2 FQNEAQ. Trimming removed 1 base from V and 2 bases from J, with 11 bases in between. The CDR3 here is CASSLGRGRQETQYF. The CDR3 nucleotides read TGTGCCAGCAGCTTAGGCAGGGGGAGGCAAGAGACCCAGTACTTC.

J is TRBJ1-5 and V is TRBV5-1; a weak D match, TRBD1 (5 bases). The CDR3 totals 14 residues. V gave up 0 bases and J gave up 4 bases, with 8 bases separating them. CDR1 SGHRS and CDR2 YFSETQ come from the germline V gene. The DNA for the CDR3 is TGCGCCAGCAGCTTGGGGGACCCTAATCAGCCCCAGCATTTT. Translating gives CASSLGDPNQPQHF. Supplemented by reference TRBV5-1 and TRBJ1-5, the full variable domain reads KAGVTQTPRYLIKTRGQQVTLSCSPISGHRSVSWYQQTPGQGLQFLFEYFSETQRNKGNFPGRFSGRQFSNSRSEMNVSTLELGDSALYLCASSLGDPNQPQHFGDGTRLSIL.

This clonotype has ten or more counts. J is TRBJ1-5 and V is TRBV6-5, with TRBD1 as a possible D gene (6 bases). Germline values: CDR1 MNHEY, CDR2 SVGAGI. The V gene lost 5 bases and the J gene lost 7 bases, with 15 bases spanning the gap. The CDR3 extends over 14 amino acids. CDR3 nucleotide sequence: TGTGCCAGCAGTCGGGACATTTTTGGGCAGCCCCAGCATTTT. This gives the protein CASSRDIFGQPQHF.

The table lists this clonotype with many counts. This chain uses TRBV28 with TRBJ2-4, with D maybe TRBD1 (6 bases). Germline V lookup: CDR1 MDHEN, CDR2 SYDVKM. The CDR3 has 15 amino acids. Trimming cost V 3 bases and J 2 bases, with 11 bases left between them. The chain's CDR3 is CASSFLQGTKNIQYF. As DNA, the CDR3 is TGTGCCAGCAGTTTCCTACAGGGTACCAAAAACATTCAGTACTTC.

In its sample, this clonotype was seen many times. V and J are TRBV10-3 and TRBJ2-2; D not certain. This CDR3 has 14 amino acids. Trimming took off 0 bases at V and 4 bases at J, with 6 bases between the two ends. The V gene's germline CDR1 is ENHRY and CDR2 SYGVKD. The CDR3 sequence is CAISESATTGELFF. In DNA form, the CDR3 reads TGTGCCATCAGTGAGTCGGCGACCACCGGGGAGCTGTTTTTT.

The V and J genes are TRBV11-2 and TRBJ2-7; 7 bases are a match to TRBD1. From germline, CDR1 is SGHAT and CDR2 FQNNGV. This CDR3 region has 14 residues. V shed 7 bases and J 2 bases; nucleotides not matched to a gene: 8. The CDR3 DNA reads TGTGCCAGCACCCCGACAGGGCCGGCCTACGAGCAGTACTTC. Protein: CASTPTGPAYEQYF.

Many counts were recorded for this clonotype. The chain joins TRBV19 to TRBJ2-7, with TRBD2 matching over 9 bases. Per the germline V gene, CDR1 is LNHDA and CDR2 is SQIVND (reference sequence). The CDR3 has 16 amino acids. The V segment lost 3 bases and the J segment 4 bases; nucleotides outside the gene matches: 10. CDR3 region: CASSMGLAGTTYEQYF. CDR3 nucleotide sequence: TGTGCCAGTAGTATGGGGCTAGCGGGGACCACGTACGAGCAGTACTTC.

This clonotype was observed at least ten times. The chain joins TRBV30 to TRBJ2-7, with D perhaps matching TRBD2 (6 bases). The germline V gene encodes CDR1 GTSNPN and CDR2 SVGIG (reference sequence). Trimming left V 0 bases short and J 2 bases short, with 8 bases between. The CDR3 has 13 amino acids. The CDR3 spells CAWSVVAAYEQYF. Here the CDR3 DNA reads TGTGCCTGGAGTGTAGTAGCGGCCTACGAGCAGTACTTC.

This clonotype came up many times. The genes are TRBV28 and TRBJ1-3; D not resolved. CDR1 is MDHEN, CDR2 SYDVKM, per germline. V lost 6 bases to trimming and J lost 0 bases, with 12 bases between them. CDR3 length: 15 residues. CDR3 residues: CASSPALLSGNTIYF. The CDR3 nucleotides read TGTGCCAGCAGCCCCGCTTTACTCTCTGGAAACACCATATATTTT.

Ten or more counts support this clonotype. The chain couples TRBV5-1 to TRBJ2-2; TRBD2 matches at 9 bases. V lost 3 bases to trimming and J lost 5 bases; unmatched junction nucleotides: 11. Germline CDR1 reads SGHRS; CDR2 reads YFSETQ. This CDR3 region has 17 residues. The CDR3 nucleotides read TGCGCCAGCAGCTCCTCTAGCGGGGCCATAAGTACCGGGGAGCTGTTTTTT. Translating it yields CASSSSSGAISTGELFF.

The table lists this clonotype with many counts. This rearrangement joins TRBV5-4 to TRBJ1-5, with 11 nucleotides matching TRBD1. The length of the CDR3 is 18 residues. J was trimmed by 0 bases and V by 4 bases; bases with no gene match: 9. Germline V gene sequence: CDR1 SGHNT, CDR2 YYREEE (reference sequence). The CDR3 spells CASSLGTGGFYSNQPQHF. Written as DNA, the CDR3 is TGTGCCAGCAGCCTTGGGACAGGGGGATTCTATAGCAATCAGCCCCAGCATTTT.

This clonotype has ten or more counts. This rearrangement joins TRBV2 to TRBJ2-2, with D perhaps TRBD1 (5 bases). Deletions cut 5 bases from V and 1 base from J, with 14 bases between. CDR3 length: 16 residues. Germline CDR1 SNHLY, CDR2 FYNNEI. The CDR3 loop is CASSPTGVLNTGELFF. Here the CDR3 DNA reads TGTGCCAGCAGTCCAACAGGAGTTTTGAACACCGGGGAGCTGTTTTTT. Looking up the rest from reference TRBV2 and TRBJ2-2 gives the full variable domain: EPEVTQTPSHQVTQMGQEVILRCVPISNHLYFYWYRQILGQKVEFLVSFYNNEISEKSEIFDDQFSVERPDGSNFTLKIRSTKLEDSAMYFCASSPTGVLNTGELFFGEGSRLTVL.

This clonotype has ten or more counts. The CDR3 is CASSPSTTGELFF. The DNA for the CDR3 is TGTGCCAGCAGCCCGTCGACCACCGGGGAGCTGTTTTTT. The chain couples TRBV28 to TRBJ2-2; no clear D gene. Between the trimmed V and J ends, which lost 6 bases and 4 bases, there was a span of 9 bases. Germline V gene sequence: CDR1 MDHEN, CDR2 SYDVKM. The CDR3 is 13 amino acids. Complete variable domain (other parts from reference TRBV28 and TRBJ2-2): DVKVTQSSRYLVKRTGEKVFLECVQDMDHENMFWYRQDPGLGLRLIYFSYDVKMKEKGDIPEGYSVSREKKERFSLILESASTNQTSMYLCASSPSTTGELFFGEGSRLTVL.

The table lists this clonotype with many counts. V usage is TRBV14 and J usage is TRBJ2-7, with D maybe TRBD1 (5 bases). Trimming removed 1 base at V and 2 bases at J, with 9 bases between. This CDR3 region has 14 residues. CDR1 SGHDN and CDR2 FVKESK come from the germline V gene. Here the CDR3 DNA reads TGTGCCAGCAGCCAAGCCACAGGAACCTACGAGCAGTACTTC. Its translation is CASSQATGTYEQYF.

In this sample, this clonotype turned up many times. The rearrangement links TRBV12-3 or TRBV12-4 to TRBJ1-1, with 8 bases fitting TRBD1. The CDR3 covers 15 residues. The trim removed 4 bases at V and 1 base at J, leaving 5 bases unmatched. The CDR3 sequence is CASSSKQGANTEAFF. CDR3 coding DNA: TGTGCCAGCAGTTCCAAGCAGGGGGCGAACACTGAAGCTTTCTTT.

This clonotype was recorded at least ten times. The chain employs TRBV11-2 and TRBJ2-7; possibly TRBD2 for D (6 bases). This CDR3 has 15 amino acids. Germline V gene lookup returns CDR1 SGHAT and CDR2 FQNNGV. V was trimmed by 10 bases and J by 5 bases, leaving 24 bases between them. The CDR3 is CATRRTNGGRDEQYF. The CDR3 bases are TGTGCCACCCGACGGACTAACGGAGGAAGGGACGAGCAGTACTTC.

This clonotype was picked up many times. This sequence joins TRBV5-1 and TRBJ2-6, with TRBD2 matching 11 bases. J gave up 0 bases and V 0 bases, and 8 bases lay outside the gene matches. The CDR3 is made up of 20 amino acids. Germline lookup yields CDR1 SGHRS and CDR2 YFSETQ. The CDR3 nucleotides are TGCGCCAGCAGCTTGGGTAGCGGGAGGGCCCTTGGCTCTGGGGCCAACGTCCTGACTTTC. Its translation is CASSLGSGRALGSGANVLTF.